This is a list of T cell receptor beta chains from one sample in a study of Tregs in tolerant kidney transplant recipients. Repertoires were generated with immunoSEQ multiplex PCR, while TCRdb's copy carries only in-frame clones and drops some. The sample holds about 240,000 clones, around 82% seen once. The specimen sequenced was CD4+ T cells from blood. Source of these receptors: a human donor in good health. CDR3s include the opening cysteine and the closing phenylalanine or tryptophan. D genes are given only for firm matches. Clone size is given for some rows only: seen once, a few or many times, or a class if the clone is expanded.

abundance: NA
j_gene: TRBJ2-5
d_gene: TRBD2
v_gene: TRBV7-2
CDR3aa: CASSSLAGGSGTQYF
CDR3nt: TGTGCCAGCAGCTCCCTAGCGGGAGGGTCAGGGACCCAGTACTTC

abundance: NA
j_gene: TRBJ1-3
d_gene: NA
v_gene: TRBV7-2
CDR3aa: CASSLAGIQGPFIGNTIYF
CDR3nt: TGTGCCAGCAGCTTGGCGGGAATCCAGGGCCCGTTTATTGGAAACACCATATATTTT

abundance: NA
j_gene: TRBJ1-3
d_gene: NA
v_gene: TRBV6-5
CDR3aa: CASTKRGDGNTIYF
CDR3nt: TGTGCCAGCACCAAACGGGGCGATGGAAACACCATATATTTT

abundance: NA
j_gene: TRBJ2-1
d_gene: NA
v_gene: TRBV14
CDR3aa: CASSQGEWWQGNYNEQFF
CDR3nt: TGTGCCAGCAGCCAAGGAGAATGGTGGCAGGGGAATTACAATGAGCAGTTCTTC

abundance: NA
j_gene: TRBJ1-2
d_gene: TRBD1
v_gene: TRBV6-1
CDR3aa: CASSEAGQVTNYGYTF
CDR3nt: TGTGCCAGCAGTGAAGCGGGACAGGTGACCAACTATGGCTACACCTTC

abundance: NA
j_gene: TRBJ2-5
d_gene: NA
v_gene: TRBV7-8
CDR3aa: CASSMTRETQYF
CDR3nt: TGTGCCAGCAGCATGACTAGAGAGACCCAGTACTTC

abundance: NA
j_gene: TRBJ2-1
d_gene: NA
v_gene: TRBV6-6
CDR3aa: CASRLSNEQFF
CDR3nt: TGTGCCAGCAGATTAAGCAATGAGCAGTTCTTC

abundance: few
j_gene: TRBJ2-5
d_gene: TRBD2
v_gene: TRBV5-1
CDR3aa: CASKGFSGVQETQYF
CDR3nt: TGCGCCAGCAAAGGATTTAGCGGGGTCCAAGAGACCCAGTACTTC

abundance: NA
j_gene: TRBJ1-3
d_gene: NA
v_gene: TRBV7-8
CDR3aa: CASSLQGISSGNTIYF
CDR3nt: TGTGCCAGCAGCTTGCAGGGAATTAGCTCTGGAAACACCATATATTTT

abundance: few
j_gene: TRBJ2-3
d_gene: NA
v_gene: TRBV29-1
CDR3aa: CSVVSPASTDTQYF
CDR3nt: TGCAGCGTTGTATCCCCAGCGAGCACAGATACGCAGTATTTT

abundance: NA
j_gene: TRBJ2-7
d_gene: NA
v_gene: TRBV10-1
CDR3aa: CASSEGRGPYYEQYF
CDR3nt: TGCGCCAGCAGTGAGGGTCGGGGGCCCTACTACGAGCAGTACTTC